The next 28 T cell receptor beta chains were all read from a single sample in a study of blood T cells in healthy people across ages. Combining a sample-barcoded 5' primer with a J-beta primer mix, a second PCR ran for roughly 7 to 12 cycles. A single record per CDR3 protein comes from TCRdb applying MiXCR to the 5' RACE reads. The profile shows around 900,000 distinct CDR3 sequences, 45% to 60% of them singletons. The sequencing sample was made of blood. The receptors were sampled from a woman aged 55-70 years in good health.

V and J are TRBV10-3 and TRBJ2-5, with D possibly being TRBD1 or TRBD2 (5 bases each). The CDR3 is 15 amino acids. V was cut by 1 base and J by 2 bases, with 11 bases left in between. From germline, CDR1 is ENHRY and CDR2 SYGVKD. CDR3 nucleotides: TGTGCCATCAGTGAGTTGGGGGTTCGACAAGAGACCCAGTACTTC. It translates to CAISELGVRQETQYF.

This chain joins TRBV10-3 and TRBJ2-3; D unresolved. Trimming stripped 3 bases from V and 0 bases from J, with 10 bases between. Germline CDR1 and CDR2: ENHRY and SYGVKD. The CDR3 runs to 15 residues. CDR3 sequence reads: CAISDGPDSTDTQYF. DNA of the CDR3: TGTGCCATCAGTGACGGGCCAGATAGCACAGATACGCAGTATTTT.

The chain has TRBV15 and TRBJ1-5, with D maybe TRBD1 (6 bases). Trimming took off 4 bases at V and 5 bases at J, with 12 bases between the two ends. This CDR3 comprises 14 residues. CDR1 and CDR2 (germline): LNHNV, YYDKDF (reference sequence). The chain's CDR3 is CATSTDRGHQPQHF. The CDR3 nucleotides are TGTGCCACCAGCACGGACAGAGGACATCAGCCCCAGCATTTT.

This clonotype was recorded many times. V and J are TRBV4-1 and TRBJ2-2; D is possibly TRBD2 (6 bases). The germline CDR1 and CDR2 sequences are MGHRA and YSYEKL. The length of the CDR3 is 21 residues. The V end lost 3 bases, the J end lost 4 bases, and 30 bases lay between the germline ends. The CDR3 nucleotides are TGCGCCAGCAGCCACCGCTATGTTGTTGGACGGGGGTCGGTAAGCACCGGGGAGCTGTTTTTT. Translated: CASSHRYVVGRGSVSTGELFF.

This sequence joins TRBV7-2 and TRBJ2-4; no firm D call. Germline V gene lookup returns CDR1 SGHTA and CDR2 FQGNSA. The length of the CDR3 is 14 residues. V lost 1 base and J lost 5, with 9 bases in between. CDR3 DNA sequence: TGTGCCAGCAGCTTAGTGGGTATAGAAAACATTCAGTACTTC. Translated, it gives CASSLVGIENIQYF.

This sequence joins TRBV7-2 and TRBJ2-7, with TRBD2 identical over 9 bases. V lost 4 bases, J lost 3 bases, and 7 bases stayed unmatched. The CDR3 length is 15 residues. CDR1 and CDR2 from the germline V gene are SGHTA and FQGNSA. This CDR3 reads CASSWLAGEGYEQYF. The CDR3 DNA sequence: TGTGCCAGCAGCTGGTTAGCGGGAGAGGGCTACGAGCAGTACTTC.

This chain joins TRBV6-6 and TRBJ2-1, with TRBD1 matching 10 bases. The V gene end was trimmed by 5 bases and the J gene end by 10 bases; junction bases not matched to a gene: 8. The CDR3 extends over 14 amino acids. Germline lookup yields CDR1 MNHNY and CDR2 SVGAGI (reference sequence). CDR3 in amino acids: CASSTLGQGREQFF. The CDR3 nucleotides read TGTGCCAGCAGTACCCTGGGACAGGGGCGGGAGCAGTTCTTC.

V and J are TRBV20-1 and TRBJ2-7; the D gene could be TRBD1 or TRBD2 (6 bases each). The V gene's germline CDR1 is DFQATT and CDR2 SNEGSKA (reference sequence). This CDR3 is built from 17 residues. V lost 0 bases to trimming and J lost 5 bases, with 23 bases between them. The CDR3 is CSARDRTGAVNFDEQYF. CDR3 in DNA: TGCAGTGCTAGAGATCGAACGGGGGCGGTGAACTTTGACGAGCAGTACTTC.

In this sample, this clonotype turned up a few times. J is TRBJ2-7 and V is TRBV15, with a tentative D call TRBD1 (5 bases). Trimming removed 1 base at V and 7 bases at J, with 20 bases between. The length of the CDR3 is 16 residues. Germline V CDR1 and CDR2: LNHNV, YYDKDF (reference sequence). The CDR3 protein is CATSRVGLESPREQYF. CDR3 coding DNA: TGTGCCACCAGCAGAGTGGGGCTAGAATCTCCTAGAGAGCAGTACTTC.

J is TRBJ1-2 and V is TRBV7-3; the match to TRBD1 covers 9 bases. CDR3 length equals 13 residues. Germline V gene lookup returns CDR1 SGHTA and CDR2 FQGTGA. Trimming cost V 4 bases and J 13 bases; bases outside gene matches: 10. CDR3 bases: TGTGCCAGCAGCTACCCGGGGGACAGGGAGGCCACCTTC. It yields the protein CASSYPGDREATF.

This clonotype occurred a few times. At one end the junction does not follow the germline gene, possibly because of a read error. The CDR3: CSVERDRGSHNEQFF. DNA for the CDR3: TGCAGCGTTGAAAGGGACAGGGGCTCCCACAATGAGCAGTTCTTC. This chain connects TRBV29-1 to TRBJ2-1, with 10 positions matching TRBD1. The CDR3 spans 15 residues. Germline CDR1 SQVTM, CDR2 ANQGSEA.

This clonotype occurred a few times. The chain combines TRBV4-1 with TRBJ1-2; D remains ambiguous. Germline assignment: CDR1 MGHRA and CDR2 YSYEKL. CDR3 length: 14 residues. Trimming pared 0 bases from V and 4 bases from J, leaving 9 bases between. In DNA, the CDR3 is TGCGCCAGCAGCCAAGATAGCTTTTCCTATGGCTACACCTTC. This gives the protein CASSQDSFSYGYTF.

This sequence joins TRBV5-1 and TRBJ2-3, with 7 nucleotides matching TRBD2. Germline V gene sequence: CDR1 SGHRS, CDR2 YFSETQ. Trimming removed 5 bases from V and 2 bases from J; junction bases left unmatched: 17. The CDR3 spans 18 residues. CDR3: CASRSNRDYTSYTDTQYF. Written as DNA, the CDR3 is TGCGCCAGCAGATCTAACCGGGACTATACAAGTTACACAGATACGCAGTATTTT.

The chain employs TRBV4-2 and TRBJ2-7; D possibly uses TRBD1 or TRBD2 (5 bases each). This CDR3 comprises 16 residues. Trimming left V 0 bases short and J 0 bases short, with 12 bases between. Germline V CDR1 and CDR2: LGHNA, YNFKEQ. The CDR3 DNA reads TGTGCCAGCAGCCAAGAAAAGGGACGGTCCTCCTACGAGCAGTACTTC. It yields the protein CASSQEKGRSSYEQYF.

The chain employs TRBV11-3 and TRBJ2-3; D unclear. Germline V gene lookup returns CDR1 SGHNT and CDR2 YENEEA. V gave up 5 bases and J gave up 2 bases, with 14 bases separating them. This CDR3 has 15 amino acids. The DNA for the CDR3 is TGTGCCAGCAGCCAAGAAAGTTCTAACACAGATACGCAGTATTTT. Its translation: CASSQESSNTDTQYF.

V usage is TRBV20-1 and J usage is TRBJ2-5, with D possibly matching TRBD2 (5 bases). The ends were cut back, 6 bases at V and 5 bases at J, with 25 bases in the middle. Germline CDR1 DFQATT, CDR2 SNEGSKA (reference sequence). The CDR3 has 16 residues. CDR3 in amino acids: CSAPAPVGLPLETQYF. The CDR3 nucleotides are TGCAGTGCGCCAGCTCCGGTTGGACTCCCCCTGGAGACCCAGTACTTC.

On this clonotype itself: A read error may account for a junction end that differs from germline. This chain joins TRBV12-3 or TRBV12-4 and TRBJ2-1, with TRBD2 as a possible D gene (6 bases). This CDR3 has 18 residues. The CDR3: CASSLAAGQPRSDNEQFF. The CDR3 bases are TGTGCCAGCAGCTTAGCGGCGGGGCAGCCAAGGTCGGACAATGAGCAGTTCTTC.

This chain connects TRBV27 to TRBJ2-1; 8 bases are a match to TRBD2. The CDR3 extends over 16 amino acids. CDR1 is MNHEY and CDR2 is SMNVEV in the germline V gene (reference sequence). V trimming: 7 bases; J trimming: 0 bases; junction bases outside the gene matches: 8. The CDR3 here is CASTTLGTSSYNEQFF. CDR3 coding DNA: TGTGCCAGCACCACTCTCGGGACTAGCTCCTACAATGAGCAGTTCTTC.

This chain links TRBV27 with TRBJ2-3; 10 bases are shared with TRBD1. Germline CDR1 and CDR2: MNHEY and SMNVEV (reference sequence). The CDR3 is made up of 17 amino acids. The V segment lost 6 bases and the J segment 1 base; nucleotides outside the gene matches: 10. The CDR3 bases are TGTGCCAGCAGGCCCGGGACAGGGGTGGGAGGCACAGATACGCAGTATTTT. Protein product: CASRPGTGVGGTDTQYF.

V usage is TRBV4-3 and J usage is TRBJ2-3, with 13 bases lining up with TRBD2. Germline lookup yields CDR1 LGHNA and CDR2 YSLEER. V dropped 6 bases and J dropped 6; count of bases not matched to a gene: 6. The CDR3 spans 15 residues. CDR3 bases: TGCGCCAGCAGATCGGGACTAGCGGGATCGGATACGCAGTATTTT. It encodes CASRSGLAGSDTQYF.

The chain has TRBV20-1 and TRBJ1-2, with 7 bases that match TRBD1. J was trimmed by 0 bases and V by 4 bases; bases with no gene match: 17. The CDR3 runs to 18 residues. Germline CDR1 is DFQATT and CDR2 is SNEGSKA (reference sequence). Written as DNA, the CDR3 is TGCAGTGCTAATCATTGGGGGACAGAACAGAATTCTAACTATGGCTACACCTTC. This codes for CSANHWGTEQNSNYGYTF.

In DNA, the CDR3 is TGCAGCGTTGATCTTCTAGGGATAGTCTATGGCTACACCTTC. Its protein is CSVDLLGIVYGYTF. The gene calls are TRBV29-1 and TRBJ1-2; D not resolved. V lost 3 bases, J lost 4 bases, and 15 bases lay in between. The V gene's germline CDR1 is SQVTM and CDR2 ANQGSEA. The CDR3 is made up of 14 amino acids.

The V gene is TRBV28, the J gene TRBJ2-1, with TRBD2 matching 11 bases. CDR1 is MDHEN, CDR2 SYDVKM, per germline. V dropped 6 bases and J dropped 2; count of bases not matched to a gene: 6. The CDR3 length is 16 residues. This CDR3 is CASRTIAGGAYNEQFF. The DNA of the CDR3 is TGTGCCAGCAGAACAATAGCGGGGGGGGCCTACAATGAGCAGTTCTTC.

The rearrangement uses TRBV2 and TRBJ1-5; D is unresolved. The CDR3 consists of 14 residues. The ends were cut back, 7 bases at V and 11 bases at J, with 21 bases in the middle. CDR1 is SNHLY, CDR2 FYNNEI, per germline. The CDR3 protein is CASTEGIVGLSQHF. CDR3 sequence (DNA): TGTGCCAGCACTGAGGGAATAGTAGGATTGTCCCAGCATTTT.

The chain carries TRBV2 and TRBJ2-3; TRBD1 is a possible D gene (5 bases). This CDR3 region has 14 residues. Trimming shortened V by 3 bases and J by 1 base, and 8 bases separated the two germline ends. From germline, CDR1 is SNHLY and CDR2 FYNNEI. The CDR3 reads CASSEGRGTDTQYF. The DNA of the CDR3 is TGTGCCAGCAGTGAGGGCAGGGGCACAGATACGCAGTATTTT.

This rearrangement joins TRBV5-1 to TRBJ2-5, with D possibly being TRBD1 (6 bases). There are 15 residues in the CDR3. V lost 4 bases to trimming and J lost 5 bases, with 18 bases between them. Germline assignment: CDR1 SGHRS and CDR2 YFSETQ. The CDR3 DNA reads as TGCGCCAGCAGCCATGTACAGGGATCGAGGGAGACCCAGTACTTC. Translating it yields CASSHVQGSRETQYF.

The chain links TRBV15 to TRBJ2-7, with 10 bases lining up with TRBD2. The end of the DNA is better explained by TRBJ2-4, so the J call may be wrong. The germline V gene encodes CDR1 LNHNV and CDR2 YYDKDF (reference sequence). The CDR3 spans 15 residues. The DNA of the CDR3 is TGTGCCACCAGCAGAGATCTAGCGGGAGAAGGCATTCAGTACTTC. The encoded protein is CATSRDLAGEGIQYF.

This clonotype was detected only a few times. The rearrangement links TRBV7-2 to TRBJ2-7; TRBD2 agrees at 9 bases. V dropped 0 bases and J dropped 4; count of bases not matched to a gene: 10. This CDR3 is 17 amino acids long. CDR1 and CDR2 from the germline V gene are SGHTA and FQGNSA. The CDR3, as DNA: TGTGCCAGCAGCTTAGCGATCCTAAGCGGGAGGCCTTACGAGCAGTACTTC. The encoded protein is CASSLAILSGRPYEQYF.